This T cell receptor (beta chain) was identified during a study of blood T cell repertoires in COVID-19. Study background: In each case, the material was cDNA or gDNA derived from T cells, B-cell-depleted T cells, or PBMCs.

In the study's own analysis: Scientists estimated how many nucleated cells there were by amplifying reference gene primers. Generated by immunoSEQ multiplex PCR, the TCRdb table keeps only in-frame clones and is missing some. V and J calls and clone size come straight from that table; D and trimming were deduced from the DNA. The sample records some 250,000 clones, 88% being singletons. The CDR3 covers 16 residues. Germline assignment: CDR1 SNHLY and CDR2 FYNNEI. V lost 3 bases, J lost 5 bases, and 7 bases stayed unmatched. The chain carries TRBV2 and TRBJ1-5; 10 bases agree with TRBD1. This TCR derives from a woman aged 25-40 years with acute or convalescent COVID-19. Sequencing was done on a sample of peripheral blood. The CDR3 sequence is CASSEWGTGVHQPQHF. The CDR3 DNA sequence: TGTGCCAGCAGTGAGTGGGGGACAGGGGTTCATCAGCCCCAGCATTTT. Looking up the rest from reference TRBV2 and TRBJ1-5 gives the full variable domain: EPEVTQTPSHQVTQMGQEVILRCVPISNHLYFYWYRQILGQKVEFLVSFYNNEISEKSEIFDDQFSVERPDGSNFTLKIRSTKLEDSAMYFCASSEWGTGVHQPQHFGDGTRLSIL.